This entry lists 32 T cell receptor beta chains sequenced from one sample in a study of blood T cells in healthy people across ages. A J-beta primer mix and a sample-barcoded 5' primer were used in a second PCR of roughly 6 to 12 cycles. TCRdb fed the 5' RACE reads into MiXCR, producing one record per CDR3 protein. The profile shows hundreds of thousands of distinct CDR3 sequences, about 52% of them singletons. Sequencing was done on a sample of blood. Every receptor here comes from a woman aged 55-69 years in good health.

V usage is TRBV4-2 and J usage is TRBJ1-5; D might be TRBD1 (6 bases). The germline V and J ends were trimmed by 0 bases and 4 bases, with 10 bases remaining between them. The CDR3 totals 15 residues. CDR1 is LGHNA and CDR2 is YNFKEQ in the germline V gene. CDR3: CASSQEEGGNQPQHF. CDR3 bases: TGTGCCAGCAGCCAAGAGGAGGGGGGGAATCAGCCCCAGCATTTT.

The CDR3, as DNA: TGTGCCAGCAGCCAAGAAGCTGCGAGGGGACGGCTCTACAATGAGCAGTACTTC. Translated: CASSQEAARGRLYNEQYF. The J gene is TRBJ2-1, the V gene TRBV4-2; D could derive from TRBD1 or TRBD2 (5 bases each). The tail of the sequence fits TRBJ2-7 better, so the J call may be wrong. The CDR3 runs to 18 residues. CDR1 and CDR2 (germline): LGHNA, YNFKEQ.

On this clonotype: One junction end does not reproduce the germline sequence, and a read error may be involved. This rearrangement joins TRBV5-6 to TRBJ2-2; D unresolved. The CDR3 extends over 14 amino acids. Germline CDR1 and CDR2: SGHDT and YYEEEE. The CDR3 protein is CASGLEPLGGELFF. The CDR3 coding sequence is TGTGCCAGCGGCTTGGAACCTCTGGGCGGGGAGCTGTTTTTT.

Of note for this clonotype: One end of the junction fails to match germline, which may point to a read error. V gene TRBV7-3 combines with J gene TRBJ2-5; D gene uncertain. The J call may be in error: the DNA end matches TRBJ2-7 better. The CDR3 loop spans 13 amino acids. Per germline, CDR1 SGHTA and CDR2 FQGTGA. The CDR3 DNA follows: TGCGCCAGCAGCTTAACGCCCTCATCCGAGCAGTACTTC. Protein product: CASSLTPSSEQYF.

This clonotype is a singleton in its sample. A much larger clone differs from this one at a single base, so this may be a read error. This sequence joins TRBV4-3 and TRBJ2-7, with 9 positions matching TRBD2. The DNA end is a closer match to TRBJ2-1, so the J assignment may be wrong. In germline, CDR1 is LGHNA, CDR2 YSLEER. There are 16 residues in the CDR3. DNA of the CDR3: TGCGCCAGCAGCCAGTCGAGACTAGCGGAAGGGAATGAGCAGTTCTTC. Its translation: CASSQSRLAEGNEQFF.

This clonotype turned up a few times. This chain connects TRBV18 to TRBJ2-5, with 7 nucleotides matching TRBD2. The closer fit of TRBJ2-7 to the DNA end suggests the J call may be wrong. This CDR3 contains 14 residues. Germline CDR1 is KGHSH and CDR2 is LQKENI. The CDR3 protein is CASSQGTTLYEQYF. CDR3 nucleotide sequence: TGTGCCAGCTCACAGGGGACTACTCTGTACGAGCAGTACTTC.

In this sample, this clonotype turned up a few times. This rearrangement joins TRBV20-1 to TRBJ1-2; tentative D call: TRBD1 (6 bases). Looked up from germline, CDR1 is DFQATT and CDR2 is SNEGSKA (reference sequence). The CDR3 has 11 amino acids. Between the trimmed V and J ends, which lost 7 bases and 4 bases, there was a span of 10 bases. CDR3 nucleotides: TGCAGTGTTCCGGACAGCTATGGCTACACCTTC. It is translated as CSVPDSYGYTF.

This clonotype was detected only a few times. The CDR3 DNA reads as TGTGCCATCGGACCCGGGGGGGTCGACGAAAAACTGTTTTTT. Amino acid sequence: CAIGPGGVDEKLFF. The V gene is TRBV10-3, the J gene TRBJ1-4; tentative D call: TRBD1 (5 bases). The CDR3 sequence is 14 residues long. V lost 8 bases to trimming and J lost 8 bases, with 18 bases between them. Germline V gene lookup returns CDR1 ENHRY and CDR2 SYGVKD.

This clonotype has just one count. The V gene is TRBV5-1, the J gene TRBJ1-2, with 9 nucleotides matching TRBD1. The length of the CDR3 is 16 residues. The germline CDR1 and CDR2 sequences are SGHRS and YFSETQ. With V trimmed by 1 base and J by 8 bases, 12 bases remained unmatched. The CDR3 DNA follows: TGCGCCAGCAGCTTGTTCCCCGGACAGGGGATGCAGGGCTACACCTTC. This codes for CASSLFPGQGMQGYTF.

This clonotype has at least ten counts. This chain connects TRBV20-1 to TRBJ2-5, with 7 bases lining up with TRBD1. The V gene's germline CDR1 is DFQATT and CDR2 SNEGSKA (reference sequence). The CDR3 has 13 amino acids. J gave up 4 bases and V 4 bases, and 6 bases lay outside the gene matches. For the CDR3, the DNA is TGCAGTGCTACCGACAGGGTTGGAGAGACCCAGTACTTC. Translating gives CSATDRVGETQYF.

This clonotype turned up a few times. The chain employs TRBV11-1 and TRBJ2-1; TRBD2 aligns across 7 bases. CDR3 size: 16 residues. Germline trimming cut 5 bases from V and 6 bases from J; bases unmatched to any gene: 13. Germline lookup yields CDR1 SGHAT and CDR2 FQDESV (reference sequence). This CDR3 is CASSPGTTFKSNEQFF. In DNA, the CDR3 is TGTGCCAGCAGCCCCGGGACTACCTTTAAATCCAATGAGCAGTTCTTC.

This chain connects TRBV18 to TRBJ1-1; 8 bases align to TRBD1. CDR3 length: 17 amino acids. The germline V gene encodes CDR1 KGHSH and CDR2 LQKENI. The J segment lost 0 bases and the V segment lost 2 bases, leaving 8 bases of the junction unmatched. For the CDR3, the DNA is TGTGCCAGCTCACCAAAGGGGTCAGGGGGCATGAACACTGAAGCTTTCTTT. Protein sequence: CASSPKGSGGMNTEAFF.

This clonotype was detected only a few times. The V and J genes are TRBV13 and TRBJ2-2; a weak D match, TRBD2 (6 bases). Per germline, CDR1 PRHDT and CDR2 FYEKMQ (reference sequence). The V gene lost 5 bases and the J gene lost 3 bases, with 19 bases spanning the gap. The CDR3 contains 17 residues. CDR3 loop: CASSTNQRSGDTGELFF. CDR3 DNA sequence: TGTGCCAGCAGCACCAACCAGCGGTCGGGGGACACCGGGGAGCTGTTTTTT.

The V and J genes are TRBV10-3 and TRBJ2-4; D gene unclear. With the DNA end fitting TRBJ2-5 better, the J assignment may be wrong. The germline V gene encodes CDR1 ENHRY and CDR2 SYGVKD. The CDR3 is made up of 13 amino acids. Written as DNA, the CDR3 is TGTGCCATCTCCATCTCGATGGAGGAGACCCAGTACTTC. Amino acids: CAISISMEETQYF.

The chain joins TRBV12-3 or TRBV12-4 to TRBJ2-2; 7 bases line up with TRBD2. This CDR3 spans 15 amino acids. With 11 bases clipped from V and 3 bases from J, the junction kept 12 bases outside the gene matches. CDR3 nucleotide sequence: TGTGCCGGCACTTTGCAGCGGGGCTACACCGGGGAGCTGTTTTTT. Residues: CAGTLQRGYTGELFF.

The J gene is TRBJ2-4, the V gene TRBV4-3; 7 bases are a match to TRBD1. Germline V gene sequence: CDR1 LGHNA, CDR2 YSLEER. J lost 1 base, V lost 2 bases, and 8 bases had no gene match. The CDR3 has 17 amino acids. The CDR3 region is CASSQQTSGQAKNIQYF. DNA of the CDR3: TGCGCCAGCAGCCAACAAACCTCGGGACAGGCCAAAAACATTCAGTACTTC.

The rearrangement links TRBV9 to TRBJ2-4; 10 bases are shared with TRBD2. The J call may be faulty, since TRBJ2-7 better matches the DNA end. CDR3 size: 15 residues. Per germline, CDR1 SGDLS and CDR2 YYNGEE. The CDR3 spells CASSAGLAEIYEQYF. CDR3 nucleotides: TGTGCCAGCAGCGCCGGACTAGCGGAGATCTACGAGCAGTACTTC.

The J gene is TRBJ2-7, the V gene TRBV20-1, with D possibly being TRBD2 (6 bases). CDR1 and CDR2 from the germline V gene are DFQATT and SNEGSKA (reference sequence). The CDR3 runs 14 residues. V gave up 0 bases and J gave up 0 bases, with 9 bases separating them. CDR3 residues: CSARDMGGSYEQYF. CDR3 DNA: TGCAGTGCTAGAGACATGGGGGGCTCCTACGAGCAGTACTTC.

Only one count was recorded for this clonotype. The V and J genes are TRBV4-2 and TRBJ2-5, with unresolved D. Germline values: CDR1 LGHNA, CDR2 YNFKEQ. Trimming took off 1 base at V and 11 bases at J, with 14 bases between the two ends. The CDR3 totals 13 residues. CDR3 loop: CASSQVVWDEQYF. As DNA, the CDR3 is TGTGCCAGCAGCCAAGTGGTGTGGGATGAGCAGTACTTC.

The sample holds one count of this clonotype. DNA for the CDR3: TGTGCCAGCAGGCCGGGACGAGCGGGGTCCTACGAGCAGTACTTC. It translates to CASRPGRAGSYEQYF. The chain links TRBV6-2 or TRBV6-3 to TRBJ2-7; 7 nucleotides line up with TRBD2. Germline values: CDR1 MNHEY, CDR2 SVGEGT. V lost 6 bases and J lost 1; bases outside the gene matches: 9. The CDR3 extends over 15 amino acids.

This clonotype has at least ten counts. The gene calls are TRBV5-1 and TRBJ2-7; 11 bases agree with TRBD2. The CDR3 has 14 amino acids. Unmatched junction bases numbered 4, after V lost 5 bases and J lost 3 bases. CDR1 and CDR2 from the germline V gene are SGHRS and YFSETQ. DNA of the CDR3: TGCGCCAGCAGTCAAACTAGCGGGAGCTACGAGCAGTACTTC. It specifies CASSQTSGSYEQYF.

This clonotype was seen a handful of times. The CDR3 sequence: CSARAARGDRSFGNEQFF. DNA of the CDR3: TGCAGTGCTAGAGCCGCCCGTGGGGACCGCTCTTTTGGGAATGAGCAGTTCTTC. This chain connects TRBV20-1 to TRBJ2-1, with D possibly called TRBD1 or TRBD2 (5 bases each). Trimming removed 1 base at V and 7 bases at J, with 26 bases between. This CDR3 has 18 amino acids. Per germline, CDR1 DFQATT and CDR2 SNEGSKA (reference sequence).

This clonotype turned up a few times. The V and J genes are TRBV14 and TRBJ1-2; 9 nucleotides agree with TRBD1. Germline trimming cut 4 bases from V and 5 bases from J; bases unmatched to any gene: 8. The CDR3 totals 15 residues. Germline V gives CDR1 SGHDN, CDR2 FVKESK. CDR3 sequence (DNA): TGTGCCAGCAGCCGACCGGGACAGGGTTTGTATGGCTACACCTTC. It specifies CASSRPGQGLYGYTF.

The chain links TRBV3-1 to TRBJ2-7; D perhaps matches TRBD1 (6 bases). This CDR3 spans 14 amino acids. CDR1 LGHDT and CDR2 YNNKEL come from the germline V gene (reference sequence). Trimming took 6 bases from V and 0 from J, leaving 12 bases between them. CDR3 bases: TGTGCCAGCAGTAACAGGGAAATCTCCTACGAGCAGTACTTC. Encoded protein: CASSNREISYEQYF.

V gene TRBV29-1 combines with J gene TRBJ2-7; 8 bases fit TRBD2. V shed 5 bases and J 6 bases; nucleotides not matched to a gene: 12. CDR3 size: 14 residues. Per germline, CDR1 SQVTM and CDR2 ANQGSEA. The DNA of the CDR3 is TGCAGCGTTTCTCAAGGACTAGCTTCGCGCGAGCAGTACTTC. Residues: CSVSQGLASREQYF.

The chain joins TRBV7-6 to TRBJ1-1; the match to TRBD1 covers 8 bases. There are 13 residues in the CDR3. In germline, CDR1 is SGHVS, CDR2 FNYEAQ. J lost 1 base, V lost 11 bases, and 6 bases had no gene match. The CDR3 region has the DNA TGTGCCGGATTGACAGGGGAGAACACTGAAGCTTTCTTT. Translation: CAGLTGENTEAFF.

V is TRBV7-3 and J is TRBJ1-1; D gene uncertain. CDR3 size: 14 residues. V gave up 2 bases and J gave up 3 bases, with 10 bases separating them. Germline V gene data show CDR1 as SGHTA and CDR2 as FQGTGA. CDR3 DNA: TGTGCCAGCAGCTTATTTCCGGGGTACACTGAAGCTTTCTTT. Encoded protein: CASSLFPGYTEAFF.

The chain uses TRBV6-6 and TRBJ2-4; D is unclear. The DNA end is more similar to TRBJ2-5, so the J call may be wrong. The CDR3 consists of 13 residues. CDR1 is MNHNY, CDR2 SVGAGI, per germline (reference sequence). The CDR3 spells CASSSAYQETQYF. The CDR3 DNA reads as TGTGCCAGCAGCTCGGCCTACCAAGAGACCCAGTACTTC.

The chain is built from TRBV28 and TRBJ2-7; D gene ambiguous. Trimming stripped 2 bases from V and 0 bases from J, with 8 bases between. The CDR3 covers 14 residues. Germline values: CDR1 MDHEN, CDR2 SYDVKM. Written as DNA, the CDR3 is TGTGCCAGCAGTTTACGCCCCGACTCCTACGAGCAGTACTTC. Translating gives CASSLRPDSYEQYF.

This chain uses TRBV27 with TRBJ2-5, with D perhaps given as TRBD1 or TRBD2 (5 bases each). The V end was cut by 0 bases, the J end by 8 bases, with 13 bases between. This CDR3 region has 14 residues. Germline loops: CDR1 MNHEY, CDR2 SMNVEV (reference sequence). The CDR3 here is CASSLSSVGTTQYF. The CDR3 coding sequence is TGTGCCAGCAGTTTATCGAGCGTCGGGACCACCCAGTACTTC.

To note about this clonotype: A much larger clone differs from this one at a single base, so this may be a read error. V is TRBV7-2 and J is TRBJ2-7; the D gene is possibly TRBD2 (7 bases). The CDR3 has 16 residues. The germline V and J ends were trimmed by 4 bases and 2 bases, with 18 bases remaining between them. The germline gives CDR1 SGHTA, CDR2 FQGNSA. The CDR3 reads CASSCSGGQTTYEQYF. CDR3 nucleotides: TGTGCCAGCAGCTGCTCGGGGGGACAAACAACCTACGAGCAGTACTTC. The full variable domain, with the rest looked up from reference TRBV7-2 and TRBJ2-7, is GAGVSQSPSNKVTEKGKDVELRCDPISGHTALYWYRQSLGQGLEFLIYFQGNSAPDKSGLPSDRFSAERTGGSVSTLTIQRTQQEDSAVYLCASSCSGGQTTYEQYFGPGTRLTVT.

V usage is TRBV11-2 and J usage is TRBJ2-7; 11 bases map to TRBD1. With 5 bases clipped from V and 7 bases from J, the junction kept 16 bases outside the gene matches. The CDR3 totals 17 residues. The germline CDR1 and CDR2 sequences are SGHAT and FQNNGV. The CDR3 bases are TGTGCCAGCAGCGCTCAACCCGGGACAGGGGGGCCCGATGAGCAGTACTTC. Translating gives CASSAQPGTGGPDEQYF.